This T cell receptor beta chain was captured in a study of blood T cells in healthy people across ages. The overall study: Per every two T cells, about one barcoded beta molecule was captured by template switching.

Through a sample-barcoded 5' primer and a J-beta primer mix, a second PCR was run for about 7 to 12 cycles. TCRdb re-called the 5' RACE reads through MiXCR, storing one row per CDR3 protein. The table lists over 1,500,000 distinct CDR3 sequences, around half of them singletons, with approximately 2% in the top ten. Germline lookup yields CDR1 SGHTA and CDR2 FQGNSA. CDR3 size: 14 residues. The V end lost 8 bases, the J end lost 2 bases, and 15 bases lay between the germline ends. The sequence came from a woman aged 40 to 55 in good health. J is TRBJ2-5 and V is TRBV7-2; D might be TRBD1 (5 bases). Source material: blood. The CDR3 reads CASGSGRLQETQYF. CDR3 nucleotide sequence: TGTGCCAGCGGATCAGGGCGATTACAAGAGACCCAGTACTTC.